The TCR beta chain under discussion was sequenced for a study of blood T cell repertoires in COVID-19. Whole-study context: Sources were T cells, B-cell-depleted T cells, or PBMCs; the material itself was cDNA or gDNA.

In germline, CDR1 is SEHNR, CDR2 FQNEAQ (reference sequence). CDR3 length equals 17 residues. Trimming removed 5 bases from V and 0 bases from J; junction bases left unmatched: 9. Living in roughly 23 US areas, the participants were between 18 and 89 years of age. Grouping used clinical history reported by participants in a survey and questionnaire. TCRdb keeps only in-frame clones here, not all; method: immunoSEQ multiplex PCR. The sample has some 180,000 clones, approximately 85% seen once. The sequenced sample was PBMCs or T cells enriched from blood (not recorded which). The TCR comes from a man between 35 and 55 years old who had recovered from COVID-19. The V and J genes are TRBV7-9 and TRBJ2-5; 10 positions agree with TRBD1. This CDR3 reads CASSRTGGGLYQETQYF. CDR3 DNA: TGTGCCAGCAGCCGGACAGGGGGAGGCCTATACCAAGAGACCCAGTACTTC.